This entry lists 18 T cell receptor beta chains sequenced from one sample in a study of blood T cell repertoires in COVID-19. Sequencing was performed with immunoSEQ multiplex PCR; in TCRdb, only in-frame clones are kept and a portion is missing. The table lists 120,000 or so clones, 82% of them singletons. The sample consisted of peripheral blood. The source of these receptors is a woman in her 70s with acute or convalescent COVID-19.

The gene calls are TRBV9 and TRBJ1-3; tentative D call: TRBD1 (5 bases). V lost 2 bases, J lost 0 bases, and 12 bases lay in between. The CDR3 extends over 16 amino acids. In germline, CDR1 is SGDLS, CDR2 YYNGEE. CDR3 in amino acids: CASSVQGYRSGNTIYF. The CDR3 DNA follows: TGTGCCAGCAGCGTCCAGGGATATCGCTCTGGAAACACCATATATTTT.

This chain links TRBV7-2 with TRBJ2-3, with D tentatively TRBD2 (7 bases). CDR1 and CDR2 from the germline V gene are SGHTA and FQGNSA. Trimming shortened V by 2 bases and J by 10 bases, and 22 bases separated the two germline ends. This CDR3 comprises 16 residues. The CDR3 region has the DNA TGTGCCAGCAGCTTAAACGGGGGGTATTCGGCAGGGGCGCAGTATTTT. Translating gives CASSLNGGYSAGAQYF.

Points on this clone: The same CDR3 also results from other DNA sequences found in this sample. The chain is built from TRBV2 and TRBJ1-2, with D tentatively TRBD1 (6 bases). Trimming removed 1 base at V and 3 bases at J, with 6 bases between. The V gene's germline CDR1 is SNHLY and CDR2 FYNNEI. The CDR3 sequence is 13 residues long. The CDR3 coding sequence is TGTGCCAGCAGTGAAGACAGGGACTATGGCTACACCTTC. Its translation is CASSEDRDYGYTF.

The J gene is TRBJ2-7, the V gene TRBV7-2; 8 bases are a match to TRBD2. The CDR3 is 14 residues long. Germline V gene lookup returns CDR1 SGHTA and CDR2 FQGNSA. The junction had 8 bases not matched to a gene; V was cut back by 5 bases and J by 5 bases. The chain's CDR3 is CASSAWRGANEQYF. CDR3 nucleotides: TGTGCCAGCAGCGCCTGGCGGGGGGCCAACGAGCAGTACTTC. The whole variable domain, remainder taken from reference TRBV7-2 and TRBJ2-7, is GAGVSQSPSNKVTEKGKDVELRCDPISGHTALYWYRQSLGQGLEFLIYFQGNSAPDKSGLPSDRFSAERTGGSVSTLTIQRTQQEDSAVYLCASSAWRGANEQYFGPGTRLTVT.

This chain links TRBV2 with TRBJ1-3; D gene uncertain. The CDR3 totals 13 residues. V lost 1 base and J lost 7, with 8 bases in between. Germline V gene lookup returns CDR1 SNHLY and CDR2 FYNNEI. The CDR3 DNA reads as TGTGCCAGCAGTGAAGGGGGAGGGAACACCATATATTTT. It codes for CASSEGGGNTIYF.

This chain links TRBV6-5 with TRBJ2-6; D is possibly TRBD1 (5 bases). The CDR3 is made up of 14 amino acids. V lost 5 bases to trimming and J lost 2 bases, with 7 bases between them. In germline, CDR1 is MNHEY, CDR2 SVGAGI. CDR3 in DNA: TGTGCCAGCAGTACAGGTACTGGGGCCAACGTCCTGACTTTC. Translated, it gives CASSTGTGANVLTF.

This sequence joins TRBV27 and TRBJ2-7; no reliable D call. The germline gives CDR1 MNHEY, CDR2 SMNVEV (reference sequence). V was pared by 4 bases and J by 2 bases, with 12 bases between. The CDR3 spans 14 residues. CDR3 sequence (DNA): TGTGCCAGCAGTTCGACCCTGGGCGCCTACGAGCAGTACTTC. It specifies CASSSTLGAYEQYF.

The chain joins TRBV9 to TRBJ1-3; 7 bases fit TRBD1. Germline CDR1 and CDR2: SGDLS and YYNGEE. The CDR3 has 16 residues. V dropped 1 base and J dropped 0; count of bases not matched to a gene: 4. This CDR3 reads CASSVSGQASGNTIYF. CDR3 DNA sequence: TGTGCCAGCAGCGTATCCGGACAGGCCTCTGGAAACACCATATATTTT. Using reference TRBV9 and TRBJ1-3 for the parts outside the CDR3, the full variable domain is DSGVTQTPKHLITATGQRVTLRCSPRSGDLSVYWYQQSLDQGLQFLIQYYNGEERAKGNILERFSAQQFPDLHSELNLSSLELGDSALYFCASSVSGQASGNTIYFGEGSWLTVV.

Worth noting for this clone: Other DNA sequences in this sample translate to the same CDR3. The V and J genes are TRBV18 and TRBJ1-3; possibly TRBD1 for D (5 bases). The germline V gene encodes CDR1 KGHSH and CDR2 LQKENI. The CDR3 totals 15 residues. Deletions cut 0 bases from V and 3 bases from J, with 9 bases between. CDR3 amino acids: CASSPPGGGGNTIYF. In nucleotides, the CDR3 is TGTGCCAGCTCACCACCTGGGGGAGGTGGAAACACCATATATTTT.

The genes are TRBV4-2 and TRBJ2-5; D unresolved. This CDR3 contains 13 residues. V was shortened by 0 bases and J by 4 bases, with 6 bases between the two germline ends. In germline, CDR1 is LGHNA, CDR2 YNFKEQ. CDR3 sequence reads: CASSQDYGETQYF. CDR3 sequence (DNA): TGTGCCAGCAGCCAAGACTACGGAGAGACCCAGTACTTC.

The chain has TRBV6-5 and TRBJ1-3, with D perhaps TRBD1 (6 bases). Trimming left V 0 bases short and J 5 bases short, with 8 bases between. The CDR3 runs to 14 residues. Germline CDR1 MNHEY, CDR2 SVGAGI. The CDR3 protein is CASSYSGDRNTIYF. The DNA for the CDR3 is TGTGCCAGCAGTTACTCGGGGGACAGAAACACCATATATTTT.

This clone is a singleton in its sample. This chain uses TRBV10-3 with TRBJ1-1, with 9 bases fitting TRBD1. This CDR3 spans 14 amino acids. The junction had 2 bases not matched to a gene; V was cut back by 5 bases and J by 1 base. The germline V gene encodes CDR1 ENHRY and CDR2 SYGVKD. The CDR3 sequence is CAISWTGENTEAFF. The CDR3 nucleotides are TGTGCCATCAGTTGGACAGGGGAGAACACTGAAGCTTTCTTT.

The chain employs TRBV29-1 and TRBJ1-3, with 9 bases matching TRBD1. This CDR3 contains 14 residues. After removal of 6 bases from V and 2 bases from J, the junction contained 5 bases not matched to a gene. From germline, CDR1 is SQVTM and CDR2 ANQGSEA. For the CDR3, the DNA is TGCAGCGTCCTTGGACAGGGGCCTGGAAACACCATATATTTT. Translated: CSVLGQGPGNTIYF.

DNA for the CDR3: TGTGCCAGCAGTGCCCTACAGGATCAGCCCCAGCATTTT. This encodes CASSALQDQPQHF. This chain joins TRBV6-2 or TRBV6-3 and TRBJ1-5; D might be TRBD1 (5 bases). The ends were cut back, 5 bases at V and 5 bases at J, with 10 bases in the middle. Per the germline V gene, CDR1 is MNHEY and CDR2 is SVGEGT. CDR3 size: 13 residues.

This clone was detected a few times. As DNA, the CDR3 is TGTGCCATCAGTGCCGGGCAGGGGCCTTATGGCTACACCTTC. It translates to CAISAGQGPYGYTF. The chain has TRBV10-3 and TRBJ1-2; perhaps TRBD1 as D (6 bases). This CDR3 contains 14 residues. CDR1 is ENHRY, CDR2 SYGVKD, per germline. Trimming removed 4 bases at V and 5 bases at J, with 14 bases between.

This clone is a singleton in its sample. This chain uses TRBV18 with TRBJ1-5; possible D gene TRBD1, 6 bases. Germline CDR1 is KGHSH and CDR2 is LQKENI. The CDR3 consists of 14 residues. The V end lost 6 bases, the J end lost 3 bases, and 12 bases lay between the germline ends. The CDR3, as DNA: TGTGCCAGCTCCGCCGGGACATCCAATCAGCCCCAGCATTTT. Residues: CASSAGTSNQPQHF.

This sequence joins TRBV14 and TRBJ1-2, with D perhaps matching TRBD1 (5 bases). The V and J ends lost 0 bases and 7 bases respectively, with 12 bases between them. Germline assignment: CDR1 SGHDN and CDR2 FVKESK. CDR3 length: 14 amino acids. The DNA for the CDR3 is TGTGCCAGCAGCCAAGACGACAGAGGCGGTGGCTACACCTTC. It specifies CASSQDDRGGGYTF.

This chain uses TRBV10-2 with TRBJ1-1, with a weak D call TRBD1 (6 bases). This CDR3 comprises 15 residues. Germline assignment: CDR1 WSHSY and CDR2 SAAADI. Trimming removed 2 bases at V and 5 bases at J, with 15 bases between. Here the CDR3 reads CASSEPAGGRTEAFF. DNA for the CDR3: TGCGCCAGCAGTGAGCCCGCGGGGGGGCGGACTGAAGCTTTCTTT.